This TCR beta chain emerged from a study of spatial heterogeneity in lung cancer. The CDR3 length is 17 residues. Germline V gene sequence: CDR1 DFQATT, CDR2 SNEGSKA (reference sequence). V lost 0 bases to trimming and J lost 0 bases, with 12 bases between them. This clonotype was seen repeatedly, ten times or more. The antigen remains unidentified. This beta chain came through as a stray read in a library set up for alpha chains, and its size says little. TCRdb re-called the 5' RACE reads with MiXCR, one entry per CDR3 protein. Here the sample spans over 15,000 distinct CDR3 sequences, approximately 5.6% being singletons. Specified time point: sample taken at primary tumor resection. General study points: Mutation counts in tumors were tracked by counts of expanded intratumoral alpha and beta TCRs.

This material consisted of lung tumor tissue, taken at surgery. The clonotype originates from a female donor with early-stage non-small cell lung cancer. The chain employs TRBV20-1 and TRBJ1-6; D is undetermined. The CDR3 loop is CSARDRARSSYNSPLHF. The CDR3 DNA reads TGCAGTGCTAGAGATAGGGCGAGATCCTCCTATAATTCACCCCTCCACTTT.